The source of this TCR beta chain is a study of PD-1 blockade in mismatch repair-deficient tumors (dated 2017 in TCRdb). Regarding the complete study: Between September 2013 and September 2016, the trial enrolled about 93 consecutive patients with about a dozen mismatch repair-deficient cancer types, every one of whom had been previously treated and was progressing. Deep sequencing of TCR CDR3 regions was used to track tumor-associated T cell clones in peripheral blood of patients responding to PD-1 blockade. Results and caveats for the whole study, not just this receptor: Tumor-resident clones, often undetectable in blood before treatment, expanded rapidly after pembrolizumab and then contracted, generally before radiologic responses.

Via the germline V gene, CDR1 is MDHEN and CDR2 SYDVKM. Relative to germline, V is 2 bases shorter and J is 5 bases shorter, with 22 bases between their ends. The CDR3 contains 17 residues, cysteine and phenylalanine counted. The entry retains the CDR3 DNA only, 51 bases that are in frame from base 1. Concerning this clone itself: Which antigen it targets is not known. Qualities for individual bases were not recorded, and no much larger clone is one base off.

Mismatch repair deficiency in every enrolled patient was established by polymerase chain reaction or immunohistochemistry. Three patients who responded to pembrolizumab therapy underwent TCR sequencing. Pembrolizumab PD-1 blockade was prospectively tested in advanced mismatch repair-deficient cancers, regardless of tissue of origin, in the phase II trial. Peripheral blood T cell samples were serially collected before and at multiple times after PD-1 blockade was started. The timing of each blood sample was reported as weeks after the first dose of pembrolizumab. Libraries were built with the immunoSEQ multiplex PCR assay. Here the immuneACCESS table is served through TCRdb, limited to in-frame sequences with V and J called. Missing clones are a known gap in these copies; in checked studies unresolved V genes cover under half, and the rest lacks a known reason. Recorded for this sample are about 51,000 clones; 81% of them occurred a single time. The ten largest account for 6.5% to 9% of the sample.

The V and J genes are TRBV28 and TRBJ2-7; the D element could tentatively be TRBD1 or TRBD2, as 5 bases agree for each. This TCR was recovered from an adult with mismatch repair-deficient cancer. The sequences come from peripheral blood, collected roughly 19 weeks after starting pembrolizumab. The bases are TGTGCCAGCAGTTTAATTCGGTGGGACGGTACTAAGGACGAGCAGTACTTC. This gives the protein CASSLIRWDGTKDEQYF.